One and the same sample provided the 25 T cell receptor beta chains below, sequenced in a study of human T cells and chemical hapten exposure. Each CDR3 protein gets one entry after TCRdb re-called the RACE reads with MiXCR. The sample shows 95,000 to 150,000 distinct CDR3 sequences, roughly an eighth of them seen only once. Time point reported: patch test 1, 2 weeks after DPC sensitization. Treatment defined: therapeutic diphenylcyclopropenone sensitization with weekly scalp DPC. Here the sequenced sample was whole blood, taken in connection with sensitization to the hapten diphenylcyclopropenone (DPC). All receptors derive from a man between 18 and 29 years old with alopecia areata. Some clones in this sample may be carry-over from other donors' samples.

This clonotype was counted only a few times. The V gene is TRBV19, the J gene TRBJ2-2; D perhaps matches TRBD1 (6 bases). CDR1 and CDR2 (germline): LNHDA, SQIVND (reference sequence). The CDR3 is 15 residues long. The V and J ends lost 1 base and 4 bases respectively, with 10 bases between them. This CDR3 is CASSIGTVGTGELFF. The CDR3 DNA reads as TGTGCCAGTAGTATAGGGACAGTGGGCACCGGGGAGCTGTTTTTT.

This clonotype was detected many times. The chain recombines TRBV20-1 with TRBJ1-5; no clear D. The CDR3 runs to 14 residues. CDR1 and CDR2 from the germline V gene are DFQATT and SNEGSKA (reference sequence). V gave up 1 base and J gave up 2 bases, with 9 bases separating them. As DNA, the CDR3 is TGCAGTGCTAGAGGGGGAGAAGGCAATCAGCCCCAGCATTTT. As protein: CSARGGEGNQPQHF.

This sequence joins TRBV7-2 and TRBJ2-2; 8 bases align to TRBD2. V gave up 1 base and J gave up 6 bases; unmatched junction bases: 1. Germline CDR1 reads SGHTA; CDR2 reads FQGNSA. The CDR3 contains 14 residues. The CDR3 DNA follows: TGTGCCAGCAGCTTAGGGGGACTAGCCGGGGAGCTGTTTTTT. The encoded protein is CASSLGGLAGELFF.

The rearrangement joins TRBV7-9 to TRBJ1-1, with D unclear. The germline V gene has CDR1 SEHNR and CDR2 FQNEAQ (reference sequence). Trimming took 2 bases from V and 4 from J, leaving 11 bases between them. This CDR3 spans 14 amino acids. In nucleotides, the CDR3 is TGTGCCAGCAGCTTAATGATAGTGGTCACTGAAGCTTTCTTT. Translated, it gives CASSLMIVVTEAFF.

The V and J genes are TRBV6-5 and TRBJ2-5; D is unresolved. Germline V CDR1 and CDR2: MNHEY, SVGAGI. V was cut by 8 bases and J by 2 bases, with 12 bases left in between. This CDR3 spans 13 amino acids. The chain's CDR3 is CASGPNLQETQYF. The CDR3, as DNA: TGTGCCAGCGGCCCAAACTTACAAGAGACCCAGTACTTC.

This clonotype showed up just a few times. The DNA of the CDR3 is TGTGCCAGCAGCTTTCACAGGCGGAGGTATACTGAAGCTTTCTTT. As protein: CASSFHRRRYTEAFF. The chain joins TRBV11-2 to TRBJ1-1; tentative D call: TRBD1 (5 bases). Germline V gene data show CDR1 as SGHAT and CDR2 as FQNNGV. V dropped 3 bases and J dropped 5 bases, with 16 bases sitting between them. The CDR3 covers 15 residues.

This clonotype was seen many times. CDR3 nucleotides: TGTGCCCCCCCGACAGAAAGCTCCTACGAGCAGTACTTC. Amino acid sequence: CAPPTESSYEQYF. The chain employs TRBV10-3 and TRBJ2-7; tentatively, D is TRBD1 (5 bases). The CDR3 totals 13 residues. V was cut by 11 bases and J by 0 bases, with 14 bases left in between. The V gene's germline CDR1 is ENHRY and CDR2 SYGVKD.

This clonotype was counted a few times. The gene calls are TRBV18 and TRBJ1-2, with TRBD1 as a possible D gene (5 bases). V lost 1 base and J 4 bases, leaving 19 bases between the germline ends. Germline values: CDR1 KGHSH, CDR2 LQKENI. The CDR3 loop spans 17 amino acids. The CDR3 here is CASSPQEADGASYGYTF. The CDR3 nucleotides read TGTGCCAGCTCACCACAGGAAGCGGATGGGGCAAGCTATGGCTACACCTTC.

The genes are TRBV6-2 or TRBV6-3 and TRBJ2-6; D is possibly TRBD1 (5 bases). The V end lost 5 bases, the J end lost 4 bases, and 9 bases lay between the germline ends. CDR1 MNHEY and CDR2 SVGEGT come from the germline V gene. This CDR3 contains 14 residues. Here the CDR3 DNA reads TGTGCCAGCAGTGGACAAGCAGGGGCCAACGTCCTGACTTTC. It is translated as CASSGQAGANVLTF.

This chain links TRBV7-2 with TRBJ1-6, with TRBD1 as a possible D gene (5 bases). Germline V gives CDR1 SGHTA, CDR2 FQGNSA. V lost 2 bases, J lost 10 bases, and 15 bases lay in between. The CDR3 is 15 residues long. As DNA, the CDR3 is TGTGCCAGCAGCTTAAGACAGATTGAAGGATCACCCCTCCACTTT. This codes for CASSLRQIEGSPLHF. The full variable domain, with the rest looked up from reference TRBV7-2 and TRBJ1-6, is GAGVSQSPSNKVTEKGKDVELRCDPISGHTALYWYRQSLGQGLEFLIYFQGNSAPDKSGLPSDRFSAERTGGSVSTLTIQRTQQEDSAVYLCASSLRQIEGSPLHFGNGTRLTVT.

The table lists this clonotype with a few counts. The J gene is TRBJ2-5, the V gene TRBV5-1; D is uncertain. V dropped 0 bases and J dropped 0 bases, with 9 bases sitting between them. The CDR3 has 15 residues. CDR1 and CDR2 (germline): SGHRS, YFSETQ. The CDR3 sequence: CASSLEIGYQETQYF. In DNA, the CDR3 is TGCGCCAGCAGCTTGGAAATAGGGTACCAAGAGACCCAGTACTTC.

The J gene is TRBJ1-4, the V gene TRBV6-5; D is unresolved. The CDR3 contains 15 residues. Trimming left V 0 bases short and J 8 bases short, with 13 bases between. Germline V lookup: CDR1 MNHEY, CDR2 SVGAGI. DNA of the CDR3: TGTGCCAGCAGTTACTCGAAGGGAATATGGGAAAAACTGTTTTTT. This gives the protein CASSYSKGIWEKLFF.

The chain links TRBV9 to TRBJ2-2, with D hard to call. V lost 0 bases and J lost 4, with 10 bases in between. This CDR3 region has 15 residues. Germline V gives CDR1 SGDLS, CDR2 YYNGEE. The CDR3 nucleotides are TGTGCCAGCAGCGTAGGGCCGGGTCCCACCGGGGAGCTGTTTTTT. Protein: CASSVGPGPTGELFF.

This clonotype appeared a few times. This chain links TRBV6-5 with TRBJ2-5; TRBD1 might be the D (6 bases). Germline V gives CDR1 MNHEY, CDR2 SVGAGI. Trimming stripped 7 bases from V and 2 bases from J, with 17 bases between. The CDR3 spans 15 residues. CDR3 protein: CASNGAGDGQETQYF. DNA of the CDR3: TGTGCCAGCAACGGGGCAGGGGATGGACAAGAGACCCAGTACTTC.

The chain couples TRBV29-1 to TRBJ2-5; unclear D gene. V shed 4 bases and J shed 4 bases, with 7 bases lying between them. The length of the CDR3 is 11 residues. The germline V gene encodes CDR1 SQVTM and CDR2 ANQGSEA. The CDR3 protein is CSVVSRETQYF. The CDR3 DNA reads TGCAGCGTTGTTAGCAGAGAGACCCAGTACTTC.

This chain joins TRBV28 and TRBJ2-5, with D tentatively TRBD1 (5 bases). Germline-derived CDR1 and CDR2 are MDHEN and SYDVKM. The length of the CDR3 is 13 residues. The V and J ends lost 5 bases and 5 bases respectively, with 12 bases between them. The CDR3 DNA reads as TGTGCCAGCAGTATAGGGGTTCCGGAGACCCAGTACTTC. Protein sequence: CASSIGVPETQYF.

This chain connects TRBV6-2 or TRBV6-3 to TRBJ2-2, with 9 bases aligning to TRBD2. This CDR3 spans 19 amino acids. J gave up 0 bases and V 5 bases, and 13 bases lay outside the gene matches. Germline CDR1 reads MNHEY; CDR2 reads SVGEGT. The CDR3: CASSHLTTLAGANTGELFF. The DNA of the CDR3 is TGTGCCAGCAGTCACCTTACGACCTTAGCGGGGGCGAACACCGGGGAGCTGTTTTTT.

In this sample, this clonotype turned up once. The chain has TRBV4-1 and TRBJ1-4, with D possibly being TRBD1 (6 bases). Germline CDR1 and CDR2: MGHRA and YSYEKL. V shed 4 bases and J shed 4 bases, with 13 bases lying between them. CDR3 size: 15 residues. The chain's CDR3 is CASSPRQGGNEKLFF. The CDR3 region has the DNA TGCGCCAGCAGCCCTCGACAAGGGGGTAATGAAAAACTGTTTTTT.

This chain uses TRBV6-6 with TRBJ1-6; D is unclear. CDR1 is MNHNY and CDR2 is SVGAGI in the germline V gene (reference sequence). The CDR3 spans 14 residues. Trimming took off 2 bases at V and 8 bases at J, with 10 bases between the two ends. CDR3: CASSYRNVDSPLHF. For the CDR3, the DNA is TGTGCCAGCAGTTACAGGAATGTGGATTCACCCCTCCACTTT.

This clonotype was observed many times. The chain uses TRBV20-1 and TRBJ1-6; no clear D. This CDR3 comprises 15 residues. V lost 3 bases to trimming and J lost 10 bases, with 19 bases between them. CDR1 is DFQATT and CDR2 is SNEGSKA in the germline V gene (reference sequence). The CDR3 DNA sequence: TGCAGTGCTAGGGGCATCCTAGGGCAAGACTCACCCCTCCACTTT. This codes for CSARGILGQDSPLHF.

The gene calls are TRBV4-3 and TRBJ1-2; D remains ambiguous. Germline CDR1 is LGHNA and CDR2 is YSLEER. The germline V and J ends were trimmed by 0 bases and 4 bases, with 9 bases remaining between them. The CDR3 length is 14 residues. DNA of the CDR3: TGCGCCAGCAGCCAAGATCTCAACGTCTATGGCTACACCTTC. This sequence encodes CASSQDLNVYGYTF.

The chain carries TRBV27 and TRBJ2-7; maybe TRBD1 (6 bases). V was clipped by 6 bases and J by 6 bases, with 6 bases between them. From germline, CDR1 is MNHEY and CDR2 SMNVEV (reference sequence). CDR3 length equals 10 residues. CDR3 sequence (DNA): TGTGCCAGCAGGGGGGCCGAGCAGTACTTC. This translates into CASRGAEQYF.

The chain couples TRBV7-2 to TRBJ2-3; perhaps TRBD2 as D (6 bases). V was pared by 4 bases and J by 2 bases, with 13 bases between. The CDR3 covers 15 residues. Germline V CDR1 and CDR2: SGHTA, FQGNSA. In DNA form, the CDR3 reads TGTGCCAGCAGCTGGGTAACTAGCCTCACAGATACGCAGTATTTT. Amino acids: CASSWVTSLTDTQYF.

This clonotype occurred many times. The rearrangement links TRBV7-9 to TRBJ1-4, with 7 nucleotides matching TRBD1. Germline lookup yields CDR1 SEHNR and CDR2 FQNEAQ (reference sequence). This CDR3 comprises 17 residues. The V gene end was trimmed by 5 bases and the J gene end by 6 bases; junction bases not matched to a gene: 15. The CDR3 sequence is CASSTYRDSSGDEKLFF. CDR3 DNA: TGTGCCAGCAGCACCTACCGGGACAGCAGTGGTGATGAAAAACTGTTTTTT.

This clonotype was picked up many times. CDR3 sequence reads: CASSLRLHEQYF. CDR3 in DNA: TGTGCCAGCAGCTTAAGGCTTCACGAGCAGTACTTC. The rearrangement uses TRBV13 and TRBJ2-7, with unresolved D. The CDR3 is made up of 12 amino acids. From germline, CDR1 is PRHDT and CDR2 FYEKMQ (reference sequence). V shed 2 bases and J shed 5 bases, with 7 bases lying between them.